This TCR beta chain stems from a study of blood T cell repertoires in COVID-19. Some clones are missing from TCRdb's copy, which holds only in-frame ones; the method was immunoSEQ multiplex PCR. Of hundreds of thousands of clones in the sample, approximately 85% were seen once. The CDR3 spans 14 residues. The V end was cut by 6 bases, the J end by 3 bases, with 15 bases between. Germline V gene sequence: CDR1 SGHNT, CDR2 YYREEE (reference sequence). The rearrangement joins TRBV5-4 to TRBJ1-1, with D maybe TRBD1 (6 bases). Sample: peripheral blood. This TCR derives from a man in his fifties with COVID-19, enrolled during active disease. CDR3 sequence: CASTAQGWDTEAFF. As DNA, the CDR3 is TGTGCCAGCACCGCCCAGGGGTGGGACACTGAAGCTTTCTTT.